The 27 T cell receptor beta chains reported below all come from one sample, sequenced in a study of blood T cell repertoires in COVID-19. Some clones are missing from TCRdb's copy, which holds only in-frame ones; the method was immunoSEQ multiplex PCR. The data contain 250,000 or so clones, 85% of them singletons. Sequences were obtained from PBMCs or T cells enriched from blood (not recorded which). Receptor source: a woman in her fifties or sixties who had been exposed to COVID-19.

The rearrangement joins TRBV3-1 (or the pseudogene TRBV3-2) to TRBJ2-1; TRBD1 matches 10 bases. J gave up 4 bases and V 0 bases, and 12 bases lay outside the gene matches. Germline loops: CDR1 LGHDT, CDR2 YNNKEL (reference sequence). The CDR3 has 19 amino acids. The CDR3 protein is CASSQDRGGWGQGYNEQFF. CDR3 in DNA: TGTGCCAGCAGCCAAGATCGTGGAGGATGGGGACAGGGGTACAATGAGCAGTTCTTC.

This clone was seen more than once but under ten times. The CDR3, as DNA: TGTGCCAGTAGCCGAGGACAGGGCAGTGCCACTGAAGCTTTCTTT. It yields the protein CASSRGQGSATEAFF. The chain combines TRBV19 with TRBJ1-1, with 8 bases lining up with TRBD1. The V gene end was trimmed by 6 bases and the J gene end by 4 bases; junction bases not matched to a gene: 10. CDR1 and CDR2 from the germline V gene are LNHDA and SQIVND (reference sequence). The CDR3 is made up of 15 amino acids.

The rearrangement uses TRBV4-3 and TRBJ2-1; a possible D gene is TRBD2 (6 bases). Germline V CDR1 and CDR2: LGHNA, YSLEER. The CDR3 length is 14 residues. V was shortened by 4 bases and J by 9 bases, with 16 bases between the two germline ends. CDR3 nucleotides: TGCGCCAGCAGCCCAGAAGGAGGGGCGGGTGAGCAGTTCTTC. Protein: CASSPEGGAGEQFF.

V is TRBV6-5 and J is TRBJ2-7; the D is unclear. The germline gives CDR1 MNHEY, CDR2 SVGAGI. CDR3 length: 13 amino acids. V was shortened by 6 bases and J by 0 bases, with 9 bases between the two germline ends. The CDR3, as DNA: TGTGCCAGCAGCGTGGAGAACTCCTACGAGCAGTACTTC. Translating gives CASSVENSYEQYF.

The V gene is TRBV5-1, the J gene TRBJ2-2, with 11 bases aligning to TRBD2. Germline values: CDR1 SGHRS, CDR2 YFSETQ. The CDR3 consists of 16 residues. J was trimmed by 7 bases and V by 6 bases; bases with no gene match: 11. The CDR3 sequence is CASNPLAGGIGGELFF. The CDR3 region has the DNA TGCGCCAGCAACCCCCTAGCGGGGGGAATAGGCGGGGAGCTGTTTTTT.

DNA of the CDR3: TGCAGCGTTGAGTCCCGGGACAGGGACCAAATTAACTATGGCTACACCTTC. It translates to CSVESRDRDQINYGYTF. The gene calls are TRBV29-1 and TRBJ1-2; 9 bases line up with TRBD1. Germline CDR1 SQVTM, CDR2 ANQGSEA. The V and J ends lost 3 bases and 1 base, in that order; junction bases with no gene match: 12. CDR3 size: 17 residues.

This chain links TRBV3-1 (or the pseudogene TRBV3-2) with TRBJ2-3; maybe TRBD2 (5 bases). Trimming took off 5 bases at V and 2 bases at J, with 14 bases between the two ends. Germline CDR1 and CDR2: LGHDT and YNNKEL (reference sequence). The CDR3 length is 15 residues. The CDR3 DNA reads TGTGCCAGCAGCTCTCTTCGGGGTAACACAGATACGCAGTATTTT. Residues: CASSSLRGNTDTQYF.

The chain uses TRBV3-1 (or the pseudogene TRBV3-2) and TRBJ2-1, with 8 bases aligning to TRBD1. V shed 0 bases and J 8 bases; nucleotides not matched to a gene: 6. CDR3 length equals 15 residues. Germline assignment: CDR1 LGHDT and CDR2 YNNKEL (reference sequence). The CDR3 is CASSQDRGRRDEQFF. The CDR3 DNA follows: TGTGCCAGCAGCCAAGACAGGGGGCGCAGGGATGAGCAGTTCTTC.

V is TRBV6-6 and J is TRBJ2-7, with 11 bases identical to TRBD2. The length of the CDR3 is 15 residues. CDR1 is MNHNY, CDR2 SVGAGI, per germline (reference sequence). With 6 bases clipped from V and 3 bases from J, the junction kept 7 bases outside the gene matches. The CDR3 DNA reads as TGTGCCAGCAGCCCGCCTAGCGGGGGGAACTACGAGCAGTACTTC. It encodes CASSPPSGGNYEQYF.

The rearrangement joins TRBV30 to TRBJ1-6; D unclear. Germline CDR1 is GTSNPN and CDR2 is SVGIG (reference sequence). Deletions cut 2 bases from V and 5 bases from J, with 10 bases between. The CDR3 runs to 14 residues. The CDR3 is CAWSTWTHNSPLHF. The CDR3 DNA reads as TGTGCCTGGAGTACATGGACTCATAATTCACCCCTCCACTTT.

The chain uses TRBV2 and TRBJ2-5, with 11 bases that match TRBD2. This CDR3 spans 14 amino acids. V trimming: 9 bases; J trimming: 1 base; junction bases outside the gene matches: 4. Germline V gene data show CDR1 as SNHLY and CDR2 as FYNNEI. The DNA for the CDR3 is TGTGCCAGTTCCGGGACTAGCGGCCAAGAGACCCAGTACTTC. Its protein product is CASSGTSGQETQYF. The full variable domain, with the rest looked up from reference TRBV2 and TRBJ2-5, is EPEVTQTPSHQVTQMGQEVILRCVPISNHLYFYWYRQILGQKVEFLVSFYNNEISEKSEIFDDQFSVERPDGSNFTLKIRSTKLEDSAMYFCASSGTSGQETQYFGPGTRLLVL.

This clone was counted between two and nine times. As DNA, the CDR3 is TGTGCCAGCAGCGGGCGGGAGGTTGAAGCTTTCTTT. Translating it yields CASSGREVEAFF. The J gene is TRBJ1-1, the V gene TRBV28, with D hard to call. The CDR3 is made up of 12 amino acids. The germline V and J ends were trimmed by 6 bases and 7 bases, with 12 bases remaining between them. Germline V gives CDR1 MDHEN, CDR2 SYDVKM.

This chain connects TRBV7-9 to TRBJ2-6; 7 bases match TRBD1. The germline V gene encodes CDR1 SEHNR and CDR2 FQNEAQ (reference sequence). J gave up 0 bases and V 4 bases, and 9 bases lay outside the gene matches. This CDR3 is 18 amino acids long. CDR3 region: CASSSRTGPSSGANVLTF. The CDR3 coding sequence is TGTGCCAGCAGCTCCCGGACAGGACCCAGCTCTGGGGCCAACGTCCTGACTTTC.

This sequence joins TRBV27 and TRBJ2-2, with 7 bases fitting TRBD1. The CDR3 has 16 residues. Germline CDR1 and CDR2: MNHEY and SMNVEV (reference sequence). The V gene end was trimmed by 8 bases and the J gene end by 6 bases; junction bases not matched to a gene: 15. The CDR3 here is CASSTQGYQGAGELFF. The CDR3 nucleotides read TGTGCCAGCTCCACACAGGGGTATCAAGGGGCCGGGGAGCTGTTTTTT.

The chain links TRBV28 to TRBJ2-3; tentative D call: TRBD2 (5 bases). Trimming took 5 bases from V and 2 from J, leaving 11 bases between them. The CDR3 sequence is 14 residues long. Germline lookup yields CDR1 MDHEN and CDR2 SYDVKM. This chain's CDR3 is CASSTAGNTDTQYF. The CDR3 DNA reads as TGTGCCAGCAGTACGGCGGGCAACACAGATACGCAGTATTTT.

The chain recombines TRBV12-5 with TRBJ2-3; possible D gene TRBD2, 7 bases. The CDR3 is 15 amino acids. V lost 7 bases, J lost 7 bases, and 21 bases lay in between. Germline V gene data show CDR1 as LGHNT and CDR2 as FRNRAP. The CDR3 here is CASVGGARSGNTQYF. CDR3 nucleotide sequence: TGTGCTAGTGTTGGGGGGGCCCGTTCTGGGAATACGCAGTATTTT.

This CDR3 is CASSIGYRGTEAFF. As DNA, the CDR3 is TGTGCCAGCAGTATCGGGTACAGGGGGACCGAAGCTTTCTTT. J is TRBJ1-1 and V is TRBV27; TRBD1 matches at 8 bases. From germline, CDR1 is MNHEY and CDR2 SMNVEV (reference sequence). The CDR3 runs to 14 residues. The junction had 10 bases not matched to a gene; V was cut back by 5 bases and J by 8 bases.

The CDR3, as DNA: TGTGCCAGCAGTCTTTACAGCTATGGCTACACCTTC. This translates into CASSLYSYGYTF. This rearrangement joins TRBV6-5 to TRBJ1-2; D remains ambiguous. The CDR3 is 12 residues long. Looked up from germline, CDR1 is MNHEY and CDR2 is SVGAGI. V gave up 5 bases and J gave up 4 bases, with 8 bases separating them.

The gene calls are TRBV7-2 and TRBJ2-7; D unresolved. V was cut by 5 bases and J by 0 bases, with 11 bases left in between. The CDR3 has 14 amino acids. Germline-derived CDR1 and CDR2 are SGHTA and FQGNSA. The CDR3 sequence is CASSRDFFSYEQYF. The CDR3 nucleotides read TGTGCCAGCAGCCGCGACTTCTTCTCCTACGAGCAGTACTTC.

The V and J genes are TRBV2 and TRBJ2-1; D remains ambiguous. The germline gives CDR1 SNHLY, CDR2 FYNNEI. Trimming removed 8 bases at V and 9 bases at J, with 8 bases between. The CDR3 consists of 10 residues. The CDR3 loop is CASGNSEQFF. CDR3 nucleotide sequence: TGTGCCAGCGGCAACAGTGAGCAGTTCTTC.

The chain has TRBV5-6 and TRBJ1-3; 10 positions match TRBD1. Germline CDR1 and CDR2: SGHDT and YYEEEE. The CDR3 sequence is 15 residues long. V shed 4 bases, J shed 5 bases, and the junction held 6 bases outside the gene matches. The CDR3, as DNA: TGTGCCAGCAGCGGGACAGGGGTTCTGAGAAACACCATATATTTT. Encoded protein: CASSGTGVLRNTIYF.

The chain links TRBV7-2 to TRBJ2-5; D remains ambiguous. Per the germline V gene, CDR1 is SGHTA and CDR2 is FQGNSA. The CDR3 contains 16 residues. V shed 2 bases and J shed 5 bases, with 18 bases lying between them. CDR3 sequence (DNA): TGTGCCAGCAGCTTACTCAACCCCCTACCGTCGGAGACCCAGTACTTC. Its translation is CASSLLNPLPSETQYF.

The genes are TRBV11-2 and TRBJ2-7, with a weak D call TRBD1 (6 bases). The CDR3 length is 15 residues. The ends were cut back, 3 bases at V and 0 bases at J, with 12 bases in the middle. Germline CDR1 SGHAT, CDR2 FQNNGV. CDR3 sequence reads: CASSFIRDTSYEQYF. The CDR3 region has the DNA TGTGCCAGCAGCTTCATCAGGGACACCTCCTACGAGCAGTACTTC.

This clone has just one count. The V gene is TRBV12-3 or TRBV12-4, the J gene TRBJ1-2; TRBD1 aligns across 8 bases. V gave up 8 bases and J gave up 7 bases; unmatched junction bases: 6. The CDR3 covers 12 residues. As DNA, the CDR3 is TGTGCCAGCCGCCAGGGGGCAAGTGGCTACACCTTC. Protein product: CASRQGASGYTF.

This chain uses TRBV28 with TRBJ1-5, with TRBD1 as a possible D gene (5 bases). CDR1 and CDR2 (germline): MDHEN, SYDVKM. This CDR3 contains 14 residues. V dropped 6 bases and J dropped 6 bases, with 15 bases sitting between them. CDR3 region: CASRNPGLIQPQHF. CDR3 nucleotide sequence: TGTGCCAGCAGGAACCCAGGGTTAATTCAGCCCCAGCATTTT.

The rearrangement uses TRBV5-3 and TRBJ1-5, with TRBD1 matching over 11 bases. TRBV5-3 is flagged as an ORF with uncertain function. Trimming at V came to 4 bases and at J to 1 base, leaving 13 bases not matched to a gene. The CDR3 is 19 residues long. This CDR3 is CARSPQRDRGTLSNQPQHF. The CDR3, as DNA: TGTGCCAGAAGCCCACAGAGGGACAGGGGGACGTTAAGCAATCAGCCCCAGCATTTT.

The rearrangement joins TRBV6-5 to TRBJ2-7; D ambiguous. This CDR3 has 12 amino acids. CDR1 and CDR2 (germline): MNHEY, SVGAGI. V was pared by 6 bases and J by 3 bases, with 9 bases between. The CDR3 DNA reads as TGTGCCAGCAGCGCGATAGTCTACGAGCAGTACTTC. Protein: CASSAIVYEQYF.